This TCR beta chain was captured in a study of regulatory T cells in long-lasting Graves disease. Through Arm-PCR of CDR3 regions and iRepertoire HTBI primers, TCR beta libraries were built. TCRdb reanalysed the multiplex PCR reads using MiXCR and keeps one entry per CDR3 protein. Counted here are about 470,000 distinct CDR3 sequences, 20% to 25% occurring once; the ten biggest clones make up about 7%. This sample's time point: persistent/refractory GD, antithyroid drugs over 5 years with positive TRAb. The TCR library was prepared using RNA isolated from PBMCs. This clonotype was counted at least ten times. Antigen specificity is unknown. Overall study findings and caveats: Those with persistent disease had in common more public clonotypes (roughly 3,000) than new patients (roughly 1,000). Persistent Graves' patients possessed reduced TCR diversity relative to recently diagnosed ones.

The source is a female donor with Graves disease. The sample here was peripheral blood mononuclear cells (PBMCs), taken when the disease was refractory, from a patient treated with antithyroid drugs.

CDR3 in amino acids: CASSTRGGGNTEAFF. The CDR3 DNA reads as TGTGCCAGCAGTACCCGGGGAGGGGGGAACACTGAAGCTTTCTTT. The chain recombines TRBV6-1 with TRBJ1-1; tentatively, D is TRBD1 (6 bases). V gave up 5 bases and J gave up 1 base, with 14 bases separating them. The germline V gene encodes CDR1 MNHNS and CDR2 SASEGT. This CDR3 has 15 amino acids.